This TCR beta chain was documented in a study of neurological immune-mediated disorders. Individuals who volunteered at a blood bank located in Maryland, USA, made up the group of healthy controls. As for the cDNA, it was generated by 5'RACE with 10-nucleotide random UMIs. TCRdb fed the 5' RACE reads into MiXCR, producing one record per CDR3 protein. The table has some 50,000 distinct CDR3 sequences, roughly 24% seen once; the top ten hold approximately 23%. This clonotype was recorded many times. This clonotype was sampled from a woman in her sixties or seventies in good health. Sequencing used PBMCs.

CDR3 coding DNA: TGCGCCAGCAGCCAAGCCGGAGGCTGGGATCAGCCCCAGCATTTT. Translated: CASSQAGGWDQPQHF. The chain is built from TRBV5-1 and TRBJ1-5, with D unresolved. Trimming cost V 4 bases and J 5 bases, with 16 bases left between them. The length of the CDR3 is 15 residues. Germline assignment: CDR1 SGHRS and CDR2 YFSETQ. The full variable domain, with the rest looked up from reference TRBV5-1 and TRBJ1-5, is KAGVTQTPRYLIKTRGQQVTLSCSPISGHRSVSWYQQTPGQGLQFLFEYFSETQRNKGNFPGRFSGRQFSNSRSEMNVSTLELGDSALYLCASSQAGGWDQPQHFGDGTRLSIL.